The 13 T cell receptor beta chains presented below share a single source sample, sequenced in a study of shared clonotypes between healthy human individuals. Here immunoSEQ multiplex PCR was the method, and the copy in TCRdb shows in-frame clones only, minus some. This table holds some 650,000 clones, roughly 97% found once. Sequencing input: naive CD4+ T cells sorted from blood. The subset: CD45RA+ positively selected. The receptors originated from a woman in her 30s in good health.

The chain joins TRBV28 to TRBJ2-5, with 8 nucleotides matching TRBD1. The CDR3 consists of 13 residues. Germline V CDR1 and CDR2: MDHEN, SYDVKM. V was pared by 7 bases and J by 5 bases, with 6 bases of the junction left unmatched. The CDR3 loop is CASIQGDWETQYF. CDR3 bases: TGTGCCAGCATACAGGGGGATTGGGAGACCCAGTACTTC. Filled out from reference TRBV28 and TRBJ2-5, the complete variable domain reads DVKVTQSSRYLVKRTGEKVFLECVQDMDHENMFWYRQDPGLGLRLIYFSYDVKMKEKGDIPEGYSVSREKKERFSLILESASTNQTSMYLCASIQGDWETQYFGPGTRLLVL.

J is TRBJ1-5 and V is TRBV19, with a weak D call TRBD1 (5 bases). Deletions cut 4 bases from V and 11 bases from J, with 12 bases between. Germline V gene sequence: CDR1 LNHDA, CDR2 SQIVND (reference sequence). This CDR3 contains 12 residues. CDR3 sequence: CASSTDGGSQHF. The CDR3 coding sequence is TGTGCCAGTAGTACCGACGGGGGGTCCCAGCATTTT.

The V gene is TRBV6-6, the J gene TRBJ2-5; D possibly matches TRBD1 or TRBD2 (5 bases each). The J call is uncertain, as TRBJ2-7 better fits the DNA end. Germline CDR1 MNHNY, CDR2 SVGAGI (reference sequence). CDR3 length: 13 residues. The CDR3 bases are TGTGCCAGCAGCCTAGCAGGGTTCTACGAGCAGTACTTC. Translating it yields CASSLAGFYEQYF.

The CDR3 loop is CAWAGQGWGYTF. DNA of the CDR3: TGTGCCTGGGCCGGACAGGGGTGGGGCTACACCTTC. The J gene is TRBJ1-2, the V gene TRBV30; 9 bases fit TRBD1. V lost 5 bases to trimming and J lost 8 bases; unmatched junction nucleotides: 6. Germline V gene sequence: CDR1 GTSNPN, CDR2 SVGIG (reference sequence). CDR3 length: 12 residues. Drawing the rest from reference TRBV30 and TRBJ1-2, the complete variable domain is SQTIHQWPATLVQPVGSPLSLECTVEGTSNPNLYWYRQAAGRGLQLLFYSVGIGQISSEVPQNLSASRPQDRQFILSSKKLLLSDSGFYLCAWAGQGWGYTFGSGTRLTVV.

This clone was observed once. The V and J genes are TRBV27 and TRBJ2-2; D is undetermined. The CDR3 loop spans 15 amino acids. With 1 base removed from V and 3 bases from J, the gap between germline ends came to 9 bases. Germline V gene data show CDR1 as MNHEY and CDR2 as SMNVEV (reference sequence). The DNA for the CDR3 is TGTGCCAGCAGTTTATTATTTTCCGACACCGGGGAGCTGTTTTTT. This encodes CASSLLFSDTGELFF.

The CDR3 region is CASSISAYGYTF. CDR3 bases: TGTGCCAGTAGTATTTCGGCTTATGGCTACACCTTC. The chain couples TRBV19 to TRBJ1-2, with unresolved D. V lost 3 bases to trimming and J lost 5 bases, with 7 bases between them. The CDR3 sequence is 12 residues long. Per germline, CDR1 LNHDA and CDR2 SQIVND (reference sequence).

V gene TRBV5-1 combines with J gene TRBJ2-1; TRBD2 might be the D (5 bases). Between the trimmed V and J ends, which lost 4 bases and 9 bases, there was a span of 14 bases. There are 13 residues in the CDR3. Germline CDR1 SGHRS, CDR2 YFSETQ. The CDR3 DNA sequence: TGCGCCAGCAGCGATGCGGAGGACGGTGAGCAGTTCTTC. It encodes CASSDAEDGEQFF.

The chain is built from TRBV7-2 and TRBJ1-1; D remains unclear. CDR3 length equals 14 residues. Germline CDR1 is SGHTA and CDR2 is FQGNSA. V gave up 1 base and J gave up 2 bases, with 8 bases separating them. The CDR3 spells CASSLVGFNTEAFF. The CDR3 nucleotides are TGTGCCAGCAGCTTAGTAGGGTTTAACACTGAAGCTTTCTTT.

V is TRBV19 and J is TRBJ1-2; D is possibly TRBD1 (5 bases). Deletions cut 7 bases from V and 4 bases from J, with 13 bases between. CDR3 length: 13 amino acids. The germline CDR1 and CDR2 sequences are LNHDA and SQIVND (reference sequence). As DNA, the CDR3 is TGTGCCAGTACTCCGGCCGGGGGCTATGGCTACACCTTC. This gives the protein CASTPAGGYGYTF.

The chain recombines TRBV7-9 with TRBJ2-5; TRBD1 agrees at 10 bases. Germline V gives CDR1 SEHNR, CDR2 FQNEAQ (reference sequence). This CDR3 region has 15 residues. Trimming removed 7 bases from V and 4 bases from J; junction bases left unmatched: 9. CDR3 in amino acids: CASINRDRGRETQYF. The CDR3 DNA follows: TGTGCCAGCATAAACCGGGACAGGGGTCGAGAGACCCAGTACTTC.

This chain uses TRBV7-2 with TRBJ2-7; 10 nucleotides match TRBD2. The junction had 15 bases not matched to a gene; V was cut back by 8 bases and J by 2 bases. CDR3 length: 17 residues. CDR1 is SGHTA, CDR2 FQGNSA, per germline. The CDR3 is CASRRHALTSGPYEQYF. The CDR3, as DNA: TGTGCCAGCCGGAGACATGCTTTGACTAGCGGGCCCTACGAGCAGTACTTC.

The chain uses TRBV6-5 and TRBJ2-7; the match to TRBD1 covers 9 bases. The V gene's germline CDR1 is MNHEY and CDR2 SVGAGI. The CDR3 sequence is 15 residues long. Unmatched junction bases numbered 1, after V lost 0 bases and J lost 1 base. This chain's CDR3 is CASSYSTGGSYEQYF. The CDR3, as DNA: TGTGCCAGCAGTTACTCGACAGGGGGGTCCTACGAGCAGTACTTC.

The DNA of the CDR3 is TGTGCCAGCAGCGAGGGGGGAGTTTCGGGAAACACCATATATTTT. It yields the protein CASSEGGVSGNTIYF. The V gene is TRBV2, the J gene TRBJ1-3; tentatively, D is TRBD1 (6 bases). The V gene lost 6 bases and the J gene lost 4 bases, with 16 bases spanning the gap. Per the germline V gene, CDR1 is SNHLY and CDR2 is FYNNEI. The CDR3 length is 15 residues.